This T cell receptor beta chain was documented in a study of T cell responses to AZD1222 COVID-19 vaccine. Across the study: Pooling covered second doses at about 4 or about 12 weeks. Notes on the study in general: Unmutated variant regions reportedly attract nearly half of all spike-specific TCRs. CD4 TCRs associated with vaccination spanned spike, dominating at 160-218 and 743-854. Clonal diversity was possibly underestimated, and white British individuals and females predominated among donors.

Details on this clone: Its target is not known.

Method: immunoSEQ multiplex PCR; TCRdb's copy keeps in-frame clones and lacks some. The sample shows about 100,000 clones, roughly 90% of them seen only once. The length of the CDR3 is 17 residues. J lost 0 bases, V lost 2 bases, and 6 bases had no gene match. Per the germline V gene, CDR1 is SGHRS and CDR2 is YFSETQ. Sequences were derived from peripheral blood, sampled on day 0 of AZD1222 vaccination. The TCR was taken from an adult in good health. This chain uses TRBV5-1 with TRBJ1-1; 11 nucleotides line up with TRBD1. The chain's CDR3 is CASSFNGQGAVNTEAFF. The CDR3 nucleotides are TGCGCCAGCAGCTTTAACGGACAGGGGGCAGTGAACACTGAAGCTTTCTTT.